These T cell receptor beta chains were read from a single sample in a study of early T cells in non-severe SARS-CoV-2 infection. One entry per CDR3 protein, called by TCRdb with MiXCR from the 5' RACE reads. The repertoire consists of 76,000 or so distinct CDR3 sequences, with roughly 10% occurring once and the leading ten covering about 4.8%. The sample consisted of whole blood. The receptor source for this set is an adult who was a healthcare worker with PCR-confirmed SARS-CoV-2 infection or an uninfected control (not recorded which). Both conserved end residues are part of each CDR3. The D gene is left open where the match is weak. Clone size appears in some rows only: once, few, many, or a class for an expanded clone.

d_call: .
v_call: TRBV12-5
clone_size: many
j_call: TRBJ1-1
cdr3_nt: TGTGCTAGTGGTCTAACTCAGGATCTCGGAGCTTTCTTT
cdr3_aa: CASGLTQDLGAFF

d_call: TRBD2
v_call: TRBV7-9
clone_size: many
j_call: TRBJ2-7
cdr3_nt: TGTGCCACCACCTTCCGGGGCGGGGGCTACGAGCAGTACTTC
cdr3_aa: CATTFRGGGYEQYF

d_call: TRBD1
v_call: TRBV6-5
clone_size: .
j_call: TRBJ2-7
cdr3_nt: TGTGCCAGCAGCTTGACAGGGTCCATCGAGCAGTACTTC
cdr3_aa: CASSLTGSIEQYF

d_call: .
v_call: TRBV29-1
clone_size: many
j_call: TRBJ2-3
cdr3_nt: TGCAGCGTTGAGGGGGGAGCAGATACGCAGTATTTT
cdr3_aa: CSVEGGADTQYF

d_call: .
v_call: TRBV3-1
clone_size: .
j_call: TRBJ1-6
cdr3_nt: TGTGCCAGCAGCTCAGAGACAGGACATAATTCACCCCTCCACTTT
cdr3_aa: CASSSETGHNSPLHF

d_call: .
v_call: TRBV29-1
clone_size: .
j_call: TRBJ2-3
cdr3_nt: TGCAGCGCCCAGGGGGGGCGACCTTCGGATACGCAGTATTTT
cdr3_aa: CSAQGGRPSDTQYF

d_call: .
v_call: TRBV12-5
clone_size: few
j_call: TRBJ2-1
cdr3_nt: TGTGCTAGTGCCGTCATCAATGAGCAGTTCTTC
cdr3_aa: CASAVINEQFF

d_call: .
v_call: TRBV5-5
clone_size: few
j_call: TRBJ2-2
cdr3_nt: TGTGCCAGCAGCCTGCAAGGGTTTTCCCGGGAGCTGTTTTTT
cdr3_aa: CASSLQGFSRELFF

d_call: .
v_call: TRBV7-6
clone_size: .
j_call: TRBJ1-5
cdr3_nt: TGTGTCAGCAGCTTAGGGCGGGCGGGGAGCAATCAGCCCCAGCATTTT
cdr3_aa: CVSSLGRAGSNQPQHF

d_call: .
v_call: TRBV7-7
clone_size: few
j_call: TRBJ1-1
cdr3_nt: TGTGCTAGCAGCTTATCCCCGACAGCCCCTGAAGCTTTCTTT
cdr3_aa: CASSLSPTAPEAFF

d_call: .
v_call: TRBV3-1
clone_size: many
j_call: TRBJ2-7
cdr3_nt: TGTGCCAGCAGCCAACTTGGGGGACGCGAGCAGTACTTC
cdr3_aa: CASSQLGGREQYF

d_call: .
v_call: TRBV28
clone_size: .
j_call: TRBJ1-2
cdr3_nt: TGTGCCAGCACCACTCCATCCGGGGGCCTCTATGGCTACACCTTC
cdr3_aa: CASTTPSGGLYGYTF

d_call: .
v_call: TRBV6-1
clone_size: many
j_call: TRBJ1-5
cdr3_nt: TGTGCCAGCAGGGCGAGTAGAGTGTTGCATCAGCCCCAGCATTTT
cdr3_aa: CASRASRVLHQPQHF

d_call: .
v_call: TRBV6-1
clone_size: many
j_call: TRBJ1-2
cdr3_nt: TGTGCCAGCAGTGATTTCCCGGGGTTAACTGGCTACACCTTC
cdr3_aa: CASSDFPGLTGYTF

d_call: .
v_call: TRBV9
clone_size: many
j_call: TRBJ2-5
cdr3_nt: TGTGCCAGCAGCCCACGGACAGTACAAGAGACCCAGTACTTC
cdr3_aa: CASSPRTVQETQYF

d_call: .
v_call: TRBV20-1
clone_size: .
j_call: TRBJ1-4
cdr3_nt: TGCAGTGCTAGAGCCCAGGGAGATGAAAAACTGTTTTTT
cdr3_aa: CSARAQGDEKLFF

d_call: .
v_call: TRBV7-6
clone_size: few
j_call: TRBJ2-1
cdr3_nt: TGTGCCAGCAGCTTAGGAGTAAGGAGAAATGAGCAGTTCTTC
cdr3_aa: CASSLGVRRNEQFF

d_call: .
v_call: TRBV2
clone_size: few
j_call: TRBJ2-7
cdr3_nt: TGTGCCAGCAGTGAAGTGCCCTACGAGCAGTACTTC
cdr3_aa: CASSEVPYEQYF

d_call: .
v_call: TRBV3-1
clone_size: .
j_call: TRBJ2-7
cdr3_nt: TGTGCCAGCGGCGACAGCGCCAGCTCCTACGAGCAGTACTTC
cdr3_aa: CASGDSASSYEQYF

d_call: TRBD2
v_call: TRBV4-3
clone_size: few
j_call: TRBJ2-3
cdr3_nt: TGCGCCAGCAGCCAAGATCTAGCGGGGGGGCCAGATACGCAGTATTTT
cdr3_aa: CASSQDLAGGPDTQYF

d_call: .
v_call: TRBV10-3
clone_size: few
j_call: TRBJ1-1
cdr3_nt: TGTGTCATCAGTATAGATACCAACACTGAAGCTTTCTTT
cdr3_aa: CVISIDTNTEAFF

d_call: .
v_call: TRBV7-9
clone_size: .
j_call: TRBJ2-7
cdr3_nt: TGTGCCAGCAGACATGACAGGTTCTACGAGCAGTACTTC
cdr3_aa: CASRHDRFYEQYF

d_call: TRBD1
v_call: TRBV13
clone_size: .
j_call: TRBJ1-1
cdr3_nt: TGTGCCAGCAGCTTAGGGACAGGGACCCCGTACACTGAAGCTTTCTTT
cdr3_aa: CASSLGTGTPYTEAFF

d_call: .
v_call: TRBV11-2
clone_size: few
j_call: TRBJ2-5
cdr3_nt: TGTGCCAGCAGCTTAGGATGGGGGACGGCGGGACGTGAAGAGACCCAGTACTTC
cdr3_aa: CASSLGWGTAGREETQYF

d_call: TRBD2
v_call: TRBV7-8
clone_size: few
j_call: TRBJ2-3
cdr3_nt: TGTGCCAGCAGCTTAAGGTCGAGCGGGACCACAGATACGCAGTATTTT
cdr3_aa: CASSLRSSGTTDTQYF

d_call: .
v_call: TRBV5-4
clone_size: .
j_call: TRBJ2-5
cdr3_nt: TGTGCCAGCAGCTTGGCGGAGGGTAGCGAAGAGACCCAGTACTTC
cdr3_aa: CASSLAEGSEETQYF

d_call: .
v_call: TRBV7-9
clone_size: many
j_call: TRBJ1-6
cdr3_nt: TGTGCCAGCAGCACGGAACAATATAATTCACCCCTCCACTTT
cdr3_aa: CASSTEQYNSPLHF

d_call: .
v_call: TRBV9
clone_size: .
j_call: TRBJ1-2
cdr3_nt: TGTGCCAGCAGCATTGACGGCATTTCTAACTATGGCTACACCTTC
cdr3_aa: CASSIDGISNYGYTF

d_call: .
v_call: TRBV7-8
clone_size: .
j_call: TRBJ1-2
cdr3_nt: TGTGCCAGCAGCTTAGGCAGCGCAAACTATGGCTACACCTTC
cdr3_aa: CASSLGSANYGYTF

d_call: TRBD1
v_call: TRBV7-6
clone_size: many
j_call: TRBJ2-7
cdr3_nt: TGTGCCAGCAGCGGGACAGAGAGCTCCTACGAGCAGTACTTC
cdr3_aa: CASSGTESSYEQYF

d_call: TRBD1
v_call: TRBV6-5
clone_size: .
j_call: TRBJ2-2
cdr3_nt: TGTGCCAGCAGCTCCTTACCCGGGACAGGGGTAGGCAGAGGGGAGCTGTTTTTT
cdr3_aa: CASSSLPGTGVGRGELFF

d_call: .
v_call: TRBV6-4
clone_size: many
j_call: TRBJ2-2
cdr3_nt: TGTGCCAGCAGTCGGGACTTTAGTTCCGGGGAGCTGTTTTTT
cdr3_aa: CASSRDFSSGELFF

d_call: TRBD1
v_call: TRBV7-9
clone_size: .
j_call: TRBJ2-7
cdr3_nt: TGTGCCAGCAGTCTGGGACAGGGACACTCCTACGAGCAGTACTTC
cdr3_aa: CASSLGQGHSYEQYF

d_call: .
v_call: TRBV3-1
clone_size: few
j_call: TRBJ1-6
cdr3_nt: TGTGCCAGCAGCCGGGACAAGAATTCACCCCTCCACTTT
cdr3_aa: CASSRDKNSPLHF

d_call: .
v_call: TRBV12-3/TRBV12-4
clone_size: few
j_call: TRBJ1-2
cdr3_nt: TGTGCCAGCAGTTTGGGGCAGGCAGGTGGCTACACCTTC
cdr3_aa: CASSLGQAGGYTF

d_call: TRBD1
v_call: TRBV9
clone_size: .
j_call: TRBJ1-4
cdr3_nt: TGTGCCAGCAGCCCCTGGGACAGCCTTAATGAAAAACTGTTTTTT
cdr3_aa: CASSPWDSLNEKLFF

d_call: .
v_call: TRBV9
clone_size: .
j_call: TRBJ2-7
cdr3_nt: TGTGCCAGCAGCCCCTCAAAGTCCTACGAGCAGTACTTC
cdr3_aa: CASSPSKSYEQYF

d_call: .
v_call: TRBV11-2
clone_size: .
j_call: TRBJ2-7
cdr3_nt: TGTGCCAGCAGCCGATCGTTCGGGGGCACCTACGAGCAGTACTTC
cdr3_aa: CASSRSFGGTYEQYF